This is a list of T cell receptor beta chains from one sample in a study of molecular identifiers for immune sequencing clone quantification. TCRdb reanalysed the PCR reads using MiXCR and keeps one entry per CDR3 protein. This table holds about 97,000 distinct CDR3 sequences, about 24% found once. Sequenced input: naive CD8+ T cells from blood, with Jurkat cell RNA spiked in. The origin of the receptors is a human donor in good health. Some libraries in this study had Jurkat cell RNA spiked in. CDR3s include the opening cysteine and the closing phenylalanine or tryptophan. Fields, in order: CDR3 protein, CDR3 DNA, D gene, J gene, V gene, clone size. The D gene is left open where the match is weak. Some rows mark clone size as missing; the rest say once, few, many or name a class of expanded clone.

CASSYSKVTEAFF,TGTGCCAGCAGTTACTCGAAGGTTACTGAAGCTTTCTTT,.,TRBJ1-1,TRBV6-5,many
CAWHRFSSYNERFF,TGTGCCTGGCACAGGTTCAGCTCCTACAATGAGCGGTTCTTC,.,TRBJ2-1,TRBV30,.
CASNPGGLYYEQYF,TGTGCCAGTAACCCGGGGGGGCTTTACTACGAGCAGTACTTC,TRBD2,TRBJ2-7,TRBV19,.
CASSEDLSEAFF,TGTGCCAGCAGTGAGGACTTATCTGAAGCTTTCTTT,.,TRBJ1-1,TRBV2,many
CASSRSAGATETQYF,TGTGCCAGCAGTCGGTCGGCGGGAGCCACCGAGACCCAGTACTTC,TRBD2,TRBJ2-5,TRBV12-3/TRBV12-4,many
CSVENGDSYGYTF,TGCAGCGTTGAAAACGGGGACAGCTATGGCTACACCTTC,TRBD1,TRBJ1-2,TRBV29-1,few
CASSVGAFGTEAFF,TGTGCCAGCAGCGTAGGAGCTTTTGGCACTGAAGCTTTCTTT,.,TRBJ1-1,TRBV9,many
CASSLASSSYEQYF,TGTGCCAGCAGTCTCGCTAGTAGCTCCTACGAGCAGTACTTC,.,TRBJ2-7,TRBV27,many
CASSLITGELFF,TGTGCCAGCAGTTTGATAACCGGGGAGCTGTTTTTT,.,TRBJ2-2,TRBV27,.
CASSWGQSTDTQYF,TGTGCCAGCAGCTGGGGACAGAGCACAGATACGCAGTATTTT,TRBD1,TRBJ2-3,TRBV5-6,many
CASSVVASGGPDTDTQYF,TGTGCCAGCAGCGTAGTGGCTAGCGGGGGCCCTGACACAGATACGCAGTATTTT,TRBD2,TRBJ2-3,TRBV9,many
CASSQDVGGAKNIQYF,TGCGCCAGCAGCCAAGATGTTGGGGGGGCCAAAAACATTCAGTACTTC,.,TRBJ2-4,TRBV4-3,many
CAISDPSGASGTYTDTQYF,TGTGCCATCAGTGACCCCAGCGGGGCTAGCGGGACTTACACAGATACGCAGTATTTT,TRBD2,TRBJ2-3,TRBV10-3,many
CASSLGGAGRTDTQYF,TGTGCCAGCAGCTTAGGGGGGGCTGGTCGAACAGATACGCAGTATTTT,.,TRBJ2-3,TRBV7-6,many
CSATPPGLAGVGPDTQYF,TGCAGTGCTACGCCGCCGGGACTAGCGGGAGTGGGGCCAGATACGCAGTATTTT,TRBD2,TRBJ2-3,TRBV20-1,many
CASSQSGGRAEAFF,TGCGCCAGCAGCCAATCAGGGGGCCGGGCTGAAGCTTTCTTT,TRBD1,TRBJ1-1,TRBV4-1,many
CASSLETSYSYNEQFF,TGTGCCAGCAGCTTGGAAACTTCGTACTCCTACAATGAGCAGTTCTTC,.,TRBJ2-1,TRBV5-6,many
CASSLHSSYNEQFF,TGCGCCAGCAGCTTGCATAGCTCCTACAATGAGCAGTTCTTC,.,TRBJ2-1,TRBV5-1,many
CASSPPSSTDTQYF,TGTGCCAGCTCACCACCGAGTAGCACAGATACGCAGTATTTT,.,TRBJ2-3,TRBV18,many
CASSPPLAGTYEQYF,TGTGCCAGCAGTCCTCCACTAGCGGGAACCTACGAGCAGTACTTC,TRBD2,TRBJ2-7,TRBV28,many
CASSVDLGGLAEKQYF,TGTGCCAGCAGCGTAGATCTTGGTGGTCTCGCAGAAAAGCAGTATTTT,.,TRBJ2-3,TRBV9,once
CASTPKGGQGGYEQFF,TGTGCCAGCACCCCGAAGGGTGGACAGGGGGGGTATGAGCAGTTCTTC,TRBD1,TRBJ2-1,TRBV12-3/TRBV12-4,few
CSARFGKGRDTEAFF,TGCAGTGCTAGATTTGGAAAGGGGAGGGACACTGAAGCTTTCTTT,.,TRBJ1-1,TRBV20-1,many
CSVDPPLGPSGAHSETQYF,TGCAGCGTTGACCCCCCACTCGGGCCTAGCGGGGCCCACTCGGAGACCCAGTACTTC,TRBD2,TRBJ2-5,TRBV29-1,.
CASSESEGGSGNTIYF,TGCGCCAGCAGTGAGTCTGAAGGAGGTTCTGGAAACACCATATATTTT,.,TRBJ1-3,TRBV10-2,.
CASRLTRVFNQPQHF,TGTGCCAGTAGACTTACCAGGGTTTTCAATCAGCCCCAGCATTTT,.,TRBJ1-5,TRBV19,.
CASSLRAGSHETQYF,TGTGCCAGCAGCCTGCGTGCGGGTTCCCATGAGACCCAGTACTTC,.,TRBJ2-5,TRBV13,.
CASSQLSPGGPYEQYF,TGTGCCAGCAGTCAGCTATCCCCGGGGGGCCCCTACGAGCAGTACTTC,.,TRBJ2-7,TRBV27,many
CASSYLVTSVSGNTIYF,TGTGCCAGCAGTTACTTAGTCACATCCGTCTCTGGAAACACCATATATTTT,.,TRBJ1-3,TRBV6-6,many
CSVVGTSGGSLNEQFF,TGCAGCGTGGTGGGGACTAGCGGGGGGTCACTCAATGAGCAGTTCTTC,TRBD2,TRBJ2-1,TRBV29-1,few
CASRLSWDTEAFF,TGTGCCAGCAGACTATCGTGGGACACTGAAGCTTTCTTT,.,TRBJ1-1,TRBV5-6,.
CASSQGRRLAPNTGELFF,TGTGCCAGCAGCCAAGGAAGACGACTAGCGCCCAACACCGGGGAGCTGTTTTTT,TRBD2,TRBJ2-2,TRBV14,many
CASSLPGGGADTQYF,TGTGCCAGCAGCTTACCGGGCGGGGGTGCAGATACGCAGTATTTT,TRBD2,TRBJ2-3,TRBV7-6,few
CATSRGMGTDQPQHF,TGTGCCACCAGCAGAGGGATGGGTACAGATCAGCCCCAGCATTTT,.,TRBJ1-5,TRBV15,few
CASSTGIYNEQFF,TGTGCCAGCAGTACCGGGATATACAATGAGCAGTTCTTC,.,TRBJ2-1,TRBV6-2/TRBV6-3,.
CAWSVLGGDTPYF,TGTGCCTGGAGTGTATTGGGTGGCGATACGCCGTATTTT,.,TRBJ2-3,TRBV30,.
CASSMGNYNEQFF,TGTGCCAGTAGTATGGGGAACTACAATGAGCAGTTCTTC,.,TRBJ2-1,TRBV19,few
CASSTRQGELFF,TGCGCCAGCAGCACCCGGCAGGGAGAACTGTTTTTT,.,TRBJ1-4,TRBV4-3,.
CASSQANEPGNTIYF,TGCGCCAGCAGCCAAGCGAACGAGCCTGGAAACACCATATATTTT,.,TRBJ1-3,TRBV4-3,many
CASRGGQLYF,TGTGCCAGCAGGGGGGGACAGCTTTACTTC,.,TRBJ2-7,TRBV12-3/TRBV12-4,few
CASSTSGRAWEQYF,TGTGCCAGCAGTACTAGCGGGAGGGCCTGGGAGCAGTACTTC,TRBD2,TRBJ2-7,TRBV6-2/TRBV6-3,many
CASSRWGNEKLFF,TGTGCCAGCAGCAGATGGGGAAATGAAAAACTGTTTTTT,.,TRBJ1-4,TRBV12-3/TRBV12-4,many
CASSQDPGGAGWDTQYF,TGCGCCAGCAGCCAAGATCCTGGGGGGGCCGGCTGGGATACGCAGTATTTT,.,TRBJ2-3,TRBV4-3,many
CASSYSPLGQAEAFF,TGTGCCAGCAGTTACTCACCACTAGGACAGGCTGAAGCTTTCTTT,TRBD1,TRBJ1-1,TRBV6-5,many
CASSFSGRGTYEQYF,TGTGCCAGCAGTTTCTCGGGACGGGGGACCTACGAGCAGTACTTC,.,TRBJ2-7,TRBV28,few